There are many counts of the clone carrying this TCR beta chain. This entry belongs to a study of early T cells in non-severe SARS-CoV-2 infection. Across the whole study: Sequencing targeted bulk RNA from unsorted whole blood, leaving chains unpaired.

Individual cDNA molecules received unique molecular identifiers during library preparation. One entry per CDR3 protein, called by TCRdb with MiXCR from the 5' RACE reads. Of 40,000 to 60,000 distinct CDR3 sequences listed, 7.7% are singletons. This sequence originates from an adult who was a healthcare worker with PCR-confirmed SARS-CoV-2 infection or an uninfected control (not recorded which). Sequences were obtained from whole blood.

The CDR3 coding sequence is TGTGCCAGCAGCAAGGACCCCTTCGGTTACGAGCAGTACTTC. Its translation is CASSKDPFGYEQYF. The V gene is TRBV21-1, the J gene TRBJ2-7; no DNA check was done on the table's D call, TRBD1. TRBV21-1 is flagged as a pseudogene. The CDR3 spans 14 residues.